The clone carrying this T cell receptor (beta chain) was found once. J lost 4 bases, V lost 2 bases, and 8 bases had no gene match. Looked up from germline, CDR1 is MNHEY and CDR2 is SMNVEV (reference sequence). This CDR3 comprises 15 residues. The sample originates from a study of cytomegalovirus exposure and HLA in healthy donors. A multiplex PCR was run with 60 Vbeta primers and 13 Jbeta primers. Method: immunoSEQ multiplex PCR; TCRdb's copy keeps in-frame clones and lacks some. The sample shows 150,000 to 200,000 clones, approximately 82% of them seen only once. Sample: PBMCs. The sequence derives from a woman aged 40 to 49 in good health and CMV-seropositive. The gene calls are TRBV27 and TRBJ2-7; 7 bases are shared with TRBD2. In DNA, the CDR3 is TGTGCCAGCAGTTTACGGGGGAGGGCCGAGTACGAGCAGTACTTC. Its translation: CASSLRGRAEYEQYF.